This paragraph covers one TCR beta chain sequence. Its antigen remains unknown. This entry belongs to a study of beta chain features in type 1 diabetes. What was sequenced were expressed TCRB transcripts, since all of the isolated RNA had been reverse transcribed. Profiled with immunoSEQ multiplex PCR; TCRdb holds only in-frame clones, not every one. The top ten clones hold over 0.04% of a sample with under 550,000 clones, 11% of them seen once. Trimming pared 2 bases from V and 5 bases from J, leaving 13 bases between. The CDR3 covers 15 residues. Germline V gene data show CDR1 as SGHTA and CDR2 as FQGNSA. Overall study findings and caveats: Patients with type 1 diabetes carried fewer insertions and had more deletions at their VDJ junctions.

This chain uses TRBV7-2 with TRBJ2-1; possibly TRBD2 for D (6 bases). Material for sequencing was naive CD4+ T cells from blood. The source of this sequence is a woman aged 18-30 years in good health. The CDR3 region is CASSLMRLENNEQFF. In DNA form, the CDR3 reads TGTGCCAGCAGCTTAATGAGACTAGAAAACAATGAGCAGTTCTTC.